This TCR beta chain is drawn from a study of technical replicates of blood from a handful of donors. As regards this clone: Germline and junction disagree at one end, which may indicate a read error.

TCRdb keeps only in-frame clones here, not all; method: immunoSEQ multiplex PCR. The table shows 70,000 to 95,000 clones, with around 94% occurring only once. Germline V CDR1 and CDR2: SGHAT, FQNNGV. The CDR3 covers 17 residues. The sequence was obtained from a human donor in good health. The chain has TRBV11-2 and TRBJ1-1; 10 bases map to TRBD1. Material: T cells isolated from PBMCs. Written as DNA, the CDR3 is TGTGCCAGCAGAACCGTCGGGACAGGGGTATTGAACGCTGAAGCTTTCTTT. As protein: CASRTVGTGVLNAEAFF.